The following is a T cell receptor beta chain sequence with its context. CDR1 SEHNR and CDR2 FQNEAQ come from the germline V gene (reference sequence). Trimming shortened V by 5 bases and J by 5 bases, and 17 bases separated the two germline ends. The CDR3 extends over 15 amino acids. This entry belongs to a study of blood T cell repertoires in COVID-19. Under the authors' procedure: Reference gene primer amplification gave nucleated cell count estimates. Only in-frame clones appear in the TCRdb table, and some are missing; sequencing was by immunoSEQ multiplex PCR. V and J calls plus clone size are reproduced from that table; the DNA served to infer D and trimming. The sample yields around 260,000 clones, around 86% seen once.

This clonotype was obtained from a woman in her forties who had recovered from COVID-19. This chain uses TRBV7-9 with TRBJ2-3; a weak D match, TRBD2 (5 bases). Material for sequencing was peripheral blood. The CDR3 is CASSVVRALGDTQYF. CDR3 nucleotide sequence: TGTGCCAGCAGCGTCGTGAGGGCCTTAGGAGATACGCAGTATTTT.